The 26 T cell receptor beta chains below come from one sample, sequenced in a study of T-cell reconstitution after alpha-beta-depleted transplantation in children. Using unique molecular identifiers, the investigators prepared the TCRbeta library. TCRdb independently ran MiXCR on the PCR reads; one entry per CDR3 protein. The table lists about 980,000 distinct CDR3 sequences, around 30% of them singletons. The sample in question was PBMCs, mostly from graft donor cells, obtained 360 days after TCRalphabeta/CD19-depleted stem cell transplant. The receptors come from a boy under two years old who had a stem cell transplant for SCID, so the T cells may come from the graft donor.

The DNA for the CDR3 is TGTGCCAGCAGCTTAACTATCAGGGGAGAGGCCGGGGAGCTGTTTTTT. It encodes CASSLTIRGEAGELFF. The chain couples TRBV7-2 to TRBJ2-2; maybe TRBD1 (6 bases). CDR1 and CDR2 from the germline V gene are SGHTA and FQGNSA. The V and J ends lost 2 bases and 6 bases respectively, with 16 bases between them. The CDR3 loop spans 16 amino acids.

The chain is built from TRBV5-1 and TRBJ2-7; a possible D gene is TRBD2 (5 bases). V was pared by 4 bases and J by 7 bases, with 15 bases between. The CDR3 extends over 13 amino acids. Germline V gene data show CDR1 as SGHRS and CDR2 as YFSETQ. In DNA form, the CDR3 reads TGCGCCAGCAGCGCCGGGTCCGAGGGAGAGCAGTACTTC. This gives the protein CASSAGSEGEQYF.

The CDR3 reads CASSLVVRAGVHEQFF. CDR3 nucleotide sequence: TGTGCCAGCAGCTTAGTCGTTAGGGCAGGCGTTCATGAGCAGTTCTTC. The chain has TRBV11-2 and TRBJ2-1; D is unclear. The CDR3 runs to 16 residues. V was shortened by 1 base and J by 8 bases, with 18 bases between the two germline ends. Germline CDR1 and CDR2: SGHAT and FQNNGV.

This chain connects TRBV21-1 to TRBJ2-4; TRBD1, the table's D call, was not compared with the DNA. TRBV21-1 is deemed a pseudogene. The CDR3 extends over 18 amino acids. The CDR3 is CASSKGSPSNLCENIQYF. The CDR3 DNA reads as TGTGCCAGCAGCAAAGGGTCCCCATCCAACTTGTGCGAAAACATTCAGTACTTC.

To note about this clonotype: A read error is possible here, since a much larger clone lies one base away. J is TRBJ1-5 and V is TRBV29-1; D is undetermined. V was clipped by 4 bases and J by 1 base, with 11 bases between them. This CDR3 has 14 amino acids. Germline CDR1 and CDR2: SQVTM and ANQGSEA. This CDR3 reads CSVGEGRSNQPQHF. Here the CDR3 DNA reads TGCAGCGTTGGGGAAGGGCGCAGCAATCAGCCCCAGCATTTT. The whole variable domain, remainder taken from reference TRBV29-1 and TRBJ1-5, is SAVISQKPSRDICQRGTSLTIQCQVDSQVTMMFWYRQQPGQSLTLIATANQGSEATYESGFVIDKFPISRPNLTFSTLTVSNMSPEDSSIYLCSVGEGRSNQPQHFGDGTRLSIL.

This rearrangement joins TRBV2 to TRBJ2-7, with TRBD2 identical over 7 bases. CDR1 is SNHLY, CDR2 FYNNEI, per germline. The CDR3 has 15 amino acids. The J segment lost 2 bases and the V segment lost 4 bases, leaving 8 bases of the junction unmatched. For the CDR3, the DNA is TGTGCCAGCAGTGGGGCTTCCGGGACTACCTACGAGCAGTACTTC. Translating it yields CASSGASGTTYEQYF.

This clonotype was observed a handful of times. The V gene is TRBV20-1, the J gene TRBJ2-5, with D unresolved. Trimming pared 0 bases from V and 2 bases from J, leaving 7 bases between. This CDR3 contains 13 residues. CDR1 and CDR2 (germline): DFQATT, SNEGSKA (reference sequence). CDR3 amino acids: CSARDRWQETQYF. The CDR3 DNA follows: TGCAGTGCTAGAGACCGGTGGCAAGAGACCCAGTACTTC.

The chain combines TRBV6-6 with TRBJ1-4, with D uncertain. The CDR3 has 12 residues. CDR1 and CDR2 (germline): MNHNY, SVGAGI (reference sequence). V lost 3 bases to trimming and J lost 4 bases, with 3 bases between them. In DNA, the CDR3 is TGTGCCAGCAGTTATCTTAATGAAAAACTGTTTTTT. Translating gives CASSYLNEKLFF.

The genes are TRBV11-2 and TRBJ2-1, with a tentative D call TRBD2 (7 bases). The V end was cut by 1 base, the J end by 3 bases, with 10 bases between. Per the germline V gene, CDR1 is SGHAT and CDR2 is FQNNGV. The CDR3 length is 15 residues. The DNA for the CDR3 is TGTGCCAGCAGCTTAGGGGGGGGGCACTACAATGAGCAGTTCTTC. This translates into CASSLGGGHYNEQFF.

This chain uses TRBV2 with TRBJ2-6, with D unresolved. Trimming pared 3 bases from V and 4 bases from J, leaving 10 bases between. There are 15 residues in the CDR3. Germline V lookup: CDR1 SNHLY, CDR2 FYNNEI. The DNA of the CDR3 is TGTGCCAGCAGTGACATAGGGTCCGGGGCCAACGTCCTGACTTTC. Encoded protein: CASSDIGSGANVLTF.

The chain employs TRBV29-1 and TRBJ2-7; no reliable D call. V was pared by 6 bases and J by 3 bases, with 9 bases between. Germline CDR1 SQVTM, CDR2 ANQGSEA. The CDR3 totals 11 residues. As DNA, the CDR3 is TGCAGCGTGGTAGAGTTCTACGAGCAGTACTTC. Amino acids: CSVVEFYEQYF.

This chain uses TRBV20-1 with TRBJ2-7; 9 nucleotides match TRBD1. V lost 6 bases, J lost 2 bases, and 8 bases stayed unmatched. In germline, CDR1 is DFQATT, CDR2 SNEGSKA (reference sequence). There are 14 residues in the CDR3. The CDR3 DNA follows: TGCAGTGCACCGGGACAGGGAAACCCCTACGAGCAGTACTTC. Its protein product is CSAPGQGNPYEQYF.

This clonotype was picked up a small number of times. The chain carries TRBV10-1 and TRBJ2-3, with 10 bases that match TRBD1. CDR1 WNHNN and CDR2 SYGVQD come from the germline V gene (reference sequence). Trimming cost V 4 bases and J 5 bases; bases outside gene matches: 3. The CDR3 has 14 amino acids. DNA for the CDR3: TGCGCCAGCAGTGGGGGACAGGGGCAAGATACGCAGTATTTT. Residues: CASSGGQGQDTQYF.

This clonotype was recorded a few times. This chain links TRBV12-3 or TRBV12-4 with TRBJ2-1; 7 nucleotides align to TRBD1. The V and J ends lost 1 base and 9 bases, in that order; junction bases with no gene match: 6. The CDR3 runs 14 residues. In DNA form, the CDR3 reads TGTGCCAGCAGTTTAGGACAGGGTAGGAGTGAGCAGTTCTTC. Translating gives CASSLGQGRSEQFF.

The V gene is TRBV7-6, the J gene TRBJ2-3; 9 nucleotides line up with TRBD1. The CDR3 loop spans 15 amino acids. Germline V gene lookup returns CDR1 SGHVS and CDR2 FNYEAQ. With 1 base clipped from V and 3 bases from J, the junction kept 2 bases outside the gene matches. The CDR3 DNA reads TGTGCCAGCAGCTTAGGGGACAGGGCTACAGATACGCAGTATTTT. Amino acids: CASSLGDRATDTQYF.

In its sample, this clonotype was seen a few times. CDR3 DNA: TGTGCCAGCAGCTGGGTTCCTCCGAATTCACCCCTCCACTTT. Its translation is CASSWVPPNSPLHF. This chain links TRBV7-2 with TRBJ1-6, with unresolved D. Germline values: CDR1 SGHTA, CDR2 FQGNSA. The CDR3 covers 14 residues. V was pared by 4 bases and J by 7 bases, with 11 bases between.

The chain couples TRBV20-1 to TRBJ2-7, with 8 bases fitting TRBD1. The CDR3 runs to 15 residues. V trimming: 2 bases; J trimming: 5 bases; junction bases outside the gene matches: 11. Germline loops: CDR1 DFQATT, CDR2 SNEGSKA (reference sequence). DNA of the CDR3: TGCAGTGCTAGACCCAGGGGGCAGGGAAGGCACGAGCAGTACTTC. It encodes CSARPRGQGRHEQYF.

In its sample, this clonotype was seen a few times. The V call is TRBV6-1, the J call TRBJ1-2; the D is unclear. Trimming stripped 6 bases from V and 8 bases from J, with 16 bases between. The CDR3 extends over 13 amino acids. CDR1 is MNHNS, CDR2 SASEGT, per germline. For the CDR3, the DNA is TGTGCCAGCAGCCCACCCGGGAGGGAAGGCTACACCTTC. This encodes CASSPPGREGYTF.

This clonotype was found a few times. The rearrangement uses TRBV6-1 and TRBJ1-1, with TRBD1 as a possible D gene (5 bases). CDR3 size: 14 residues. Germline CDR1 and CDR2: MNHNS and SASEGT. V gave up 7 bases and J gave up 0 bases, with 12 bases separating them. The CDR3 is CASKPGLVNTEAFF. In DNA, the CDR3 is TGTGCCAGCAAGCCAGGGTTGGTGAACACTGAAGCTTTCTTT.

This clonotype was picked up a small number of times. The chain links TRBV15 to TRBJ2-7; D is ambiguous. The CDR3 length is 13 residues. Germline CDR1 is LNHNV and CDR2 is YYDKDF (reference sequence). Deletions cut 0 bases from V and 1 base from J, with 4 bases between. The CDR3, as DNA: TGTGCCACCAGCAGAGATTGGTCCTACGAGCAGTACTTC. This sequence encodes CATSRDWSYEQYF.

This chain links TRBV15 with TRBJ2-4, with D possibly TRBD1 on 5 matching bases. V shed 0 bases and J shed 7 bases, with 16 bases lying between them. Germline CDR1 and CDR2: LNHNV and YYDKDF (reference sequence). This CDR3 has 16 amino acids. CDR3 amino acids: CATSRDVTQGTNIQYF. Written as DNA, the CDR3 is TGTGCCACCAGCAGAGATGTAACGCAGGGCACGAACATTCAGTACTTC.

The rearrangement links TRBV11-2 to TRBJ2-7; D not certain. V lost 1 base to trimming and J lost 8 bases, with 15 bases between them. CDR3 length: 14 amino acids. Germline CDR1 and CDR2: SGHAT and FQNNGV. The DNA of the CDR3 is TGTGCCAGCAGCTTAGTTCGCCAGCCCTCTAAGCAGTACTTC. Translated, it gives CASSLVRQPSKQYF. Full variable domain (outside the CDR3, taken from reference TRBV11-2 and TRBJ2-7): EAGVAQSPRYKIIEKRQSVAFWCNPISGHATLYWYQQILGQGPKLLIQFQNNGVVDDSQLPKDRFSAERLKGVDSTLKIQPAKLEDSAVYLCASSLVRQPSKQYFGPGTRLTVT.

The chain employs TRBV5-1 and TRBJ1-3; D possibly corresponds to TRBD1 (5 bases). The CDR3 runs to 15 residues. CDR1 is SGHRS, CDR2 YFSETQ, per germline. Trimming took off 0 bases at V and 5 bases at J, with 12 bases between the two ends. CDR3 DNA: TGCGCCAGCAGCTTGGGAGGGGCGATTCGAAACACCATATATTTT. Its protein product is CASSLGGAIRNTIYF.

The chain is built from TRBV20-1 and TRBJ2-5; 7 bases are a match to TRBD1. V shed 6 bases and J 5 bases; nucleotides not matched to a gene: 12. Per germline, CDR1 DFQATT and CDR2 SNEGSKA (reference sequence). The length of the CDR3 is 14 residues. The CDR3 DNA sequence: TGCAGTGCAAAGGGGGCACTAGGTAGGGAGACCCAGTACTTC. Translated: CSAKGALGRETQYF.

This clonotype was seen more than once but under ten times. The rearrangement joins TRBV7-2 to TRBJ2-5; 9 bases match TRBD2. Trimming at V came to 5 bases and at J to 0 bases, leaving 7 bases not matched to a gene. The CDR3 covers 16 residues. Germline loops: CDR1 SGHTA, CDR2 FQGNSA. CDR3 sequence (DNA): TGTGCCAGCAGCCTGCTTCTAGCGGGGTACCAAGAGACCCAGTACTTC. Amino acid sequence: CASSLLLAGYQETQYF. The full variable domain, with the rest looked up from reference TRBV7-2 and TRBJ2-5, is GAGVSQSPSNKVTEKGKDVELRCDPISGHTALYWYRQSLGQGLEFLIYFQGNSAPDKSGLPSDRFSAERTGGSVSTLTIQRTQQEDSAVYLCASSLLLAGYQETQYFGPGTRLLVL.

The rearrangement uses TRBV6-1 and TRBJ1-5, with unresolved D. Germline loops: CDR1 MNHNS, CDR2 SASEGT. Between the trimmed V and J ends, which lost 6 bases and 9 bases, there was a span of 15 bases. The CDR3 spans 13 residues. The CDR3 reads CASSEQHPGPQHF. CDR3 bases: TGTGCCAGCAGCGAACAACACCCAGGGCCCCAGCATTTT.